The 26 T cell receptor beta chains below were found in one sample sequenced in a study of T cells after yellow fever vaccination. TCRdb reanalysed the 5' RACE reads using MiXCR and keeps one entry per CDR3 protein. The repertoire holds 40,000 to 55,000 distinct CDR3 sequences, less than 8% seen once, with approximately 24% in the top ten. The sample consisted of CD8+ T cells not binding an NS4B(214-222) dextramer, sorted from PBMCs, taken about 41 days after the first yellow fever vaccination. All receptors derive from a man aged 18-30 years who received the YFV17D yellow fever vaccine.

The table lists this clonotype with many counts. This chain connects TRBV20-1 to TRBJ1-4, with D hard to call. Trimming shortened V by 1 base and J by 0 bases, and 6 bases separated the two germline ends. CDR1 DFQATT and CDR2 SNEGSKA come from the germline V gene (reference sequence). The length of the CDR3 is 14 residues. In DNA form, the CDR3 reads TGCAGTGCTAGAGGGGTGGCAACTAATGAAAAACTGTTTTTT. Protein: CSARGVATNEKLFF.

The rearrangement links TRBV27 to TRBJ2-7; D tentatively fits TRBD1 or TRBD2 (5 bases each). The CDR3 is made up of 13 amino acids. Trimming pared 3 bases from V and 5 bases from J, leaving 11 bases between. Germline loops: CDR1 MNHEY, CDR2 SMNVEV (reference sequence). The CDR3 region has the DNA TGTGCCAGCAGTTTTCTCGGGGCAAACGAGCAGTACGTC. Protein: CASSFLGANEQYV.

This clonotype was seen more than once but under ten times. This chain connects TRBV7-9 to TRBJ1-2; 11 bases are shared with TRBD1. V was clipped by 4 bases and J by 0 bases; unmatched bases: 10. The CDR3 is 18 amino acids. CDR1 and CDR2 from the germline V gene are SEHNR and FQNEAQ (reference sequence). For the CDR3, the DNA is TGTGCCAGCAGCTATCCGGGACAGGGGGAAGGAGCTAACTATGGCTACACCTTC. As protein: CASSYPGQGEGANYGYTF.

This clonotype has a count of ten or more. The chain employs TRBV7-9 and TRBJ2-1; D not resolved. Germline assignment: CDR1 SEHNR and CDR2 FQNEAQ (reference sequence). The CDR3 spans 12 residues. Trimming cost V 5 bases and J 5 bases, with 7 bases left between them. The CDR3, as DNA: TGTGCCAGCAGCCATCTAAACAATGAGCAGTTCTTC. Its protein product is CASSHLNNEQFF.

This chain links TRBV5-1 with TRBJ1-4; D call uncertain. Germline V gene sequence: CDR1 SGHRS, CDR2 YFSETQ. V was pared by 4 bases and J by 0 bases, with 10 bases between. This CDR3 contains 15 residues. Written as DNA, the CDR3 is TGCGCCAGCAGCCCGGGTCGTGCAACTAATGAAAAACTGTTTTTT. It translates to CASSPGRATNEKLFF.

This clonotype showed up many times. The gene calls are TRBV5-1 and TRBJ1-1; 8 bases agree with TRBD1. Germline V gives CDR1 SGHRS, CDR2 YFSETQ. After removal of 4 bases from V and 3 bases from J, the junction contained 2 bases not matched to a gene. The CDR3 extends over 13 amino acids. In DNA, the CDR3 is TGCGCCAGCAGCCGGACAGGGTACACTGAAGCTTTCTTT. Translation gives CASSRTGYTEAFF.

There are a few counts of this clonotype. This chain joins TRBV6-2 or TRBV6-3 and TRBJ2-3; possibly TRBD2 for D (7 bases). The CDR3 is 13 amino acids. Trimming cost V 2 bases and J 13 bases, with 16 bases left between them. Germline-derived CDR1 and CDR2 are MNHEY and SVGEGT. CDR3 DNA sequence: TGTGCCAGCAGTTACGGCGGCGGGGGCGGAAAGTATTTT. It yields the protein CASSYGGGGGKYF.

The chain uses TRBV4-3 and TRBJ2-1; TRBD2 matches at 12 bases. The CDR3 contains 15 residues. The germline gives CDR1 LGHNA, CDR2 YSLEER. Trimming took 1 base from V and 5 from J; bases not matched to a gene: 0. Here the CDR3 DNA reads TGCGCCAGCAGCCAAGGACTAGCGGGGGACAATGAGCAGTTCTTC. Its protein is CASSQGLAGDNEQFF.

CDR3 DNA sequence: TGCGCCAGCAGCTTGGGTAGAGGGACCAACTACGAGCAGTACTTC. Translated, it gives CASSLGRGTNYEQYF. This sequence joins TRBV5-1 and TRBJ2-7; tentatively, D is TRBD1 or TRBD2 (5 bases each). Trimming pared 0 bases from V and 3 bases from J, leaving 13 bases between. This CDR3 comprises 15 residues. CDR1 is SGHRS, CDR2 YFSETQ, per germline.

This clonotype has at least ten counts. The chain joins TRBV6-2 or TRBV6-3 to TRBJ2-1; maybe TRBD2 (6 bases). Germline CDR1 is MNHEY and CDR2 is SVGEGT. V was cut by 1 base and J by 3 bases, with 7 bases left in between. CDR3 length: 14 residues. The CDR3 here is CASSYYGSYNEQFF. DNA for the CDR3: TGTGCCAGCAGTTACTACGGGAGCTACAATGAGCAGTTCTTC.

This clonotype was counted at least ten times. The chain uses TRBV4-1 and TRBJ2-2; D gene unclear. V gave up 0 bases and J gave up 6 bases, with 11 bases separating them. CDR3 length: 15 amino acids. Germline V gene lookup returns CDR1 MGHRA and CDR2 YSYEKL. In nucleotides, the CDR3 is TGCGCCAGCAGCCAAGAACTCATGGTCGCCGGGGAGCTGTTTTTT. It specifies CASSQELMVAGELFF.

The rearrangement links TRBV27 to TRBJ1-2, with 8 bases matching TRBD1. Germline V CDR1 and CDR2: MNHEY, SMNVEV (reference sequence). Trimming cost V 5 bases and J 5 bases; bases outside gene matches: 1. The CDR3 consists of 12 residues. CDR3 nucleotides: TGTGCCAGCAGTACAGGGGGATATGGCTACACCTTC. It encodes CASSTGGYGYTF.

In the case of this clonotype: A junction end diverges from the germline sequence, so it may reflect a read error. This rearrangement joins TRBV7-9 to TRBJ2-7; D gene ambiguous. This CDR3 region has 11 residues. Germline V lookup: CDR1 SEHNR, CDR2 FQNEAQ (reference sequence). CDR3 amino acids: CASSSGSERYF. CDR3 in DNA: TGTGCCAGCAGCTCAGGATCAGAGCGGTACTTC.

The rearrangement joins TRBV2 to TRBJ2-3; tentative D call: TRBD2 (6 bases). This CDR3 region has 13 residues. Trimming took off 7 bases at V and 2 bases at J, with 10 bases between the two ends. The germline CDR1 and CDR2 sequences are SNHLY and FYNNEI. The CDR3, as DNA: TGTGCCAGCAATAGCGGTCTCACAGATACGCAGTATTTT. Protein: CASNSGLTDTQYF.

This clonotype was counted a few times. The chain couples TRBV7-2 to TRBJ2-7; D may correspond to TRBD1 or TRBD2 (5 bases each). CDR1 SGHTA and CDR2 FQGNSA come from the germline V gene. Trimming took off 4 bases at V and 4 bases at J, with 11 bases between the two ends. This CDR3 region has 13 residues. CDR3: CASSWGSRYEQYF. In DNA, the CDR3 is TGTGCCAGCAGCTGGGGGTCGAGATACGAGCAGTACTTC.

The CDR3 region is CASSPRLVEADTQYF. The CDR3 DNA is TGTGCCAGCAGTCCCCGACTAGTTGAAGCAGATACGCAGTATTTT. The chain joins TRBV6-2 or TRBV6-3 to TRBJ2-3, with a weak D call TRBD2 (6 bases). Germline CDR1 is MNHEY and CDR2 is SVGEGT. The germline V and J ends were trimmed by 5 bases and 4 bases, with 16 bases remaining between them. This CDR3 spans 15 amino acids.

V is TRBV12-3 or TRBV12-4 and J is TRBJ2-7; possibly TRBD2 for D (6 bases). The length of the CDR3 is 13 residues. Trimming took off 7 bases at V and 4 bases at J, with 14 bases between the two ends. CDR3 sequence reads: CASTRGGGYEQYF. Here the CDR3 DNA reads TGTGCCAGCACCCGGGGAGGAGGATACGAGCAGTACTTC.

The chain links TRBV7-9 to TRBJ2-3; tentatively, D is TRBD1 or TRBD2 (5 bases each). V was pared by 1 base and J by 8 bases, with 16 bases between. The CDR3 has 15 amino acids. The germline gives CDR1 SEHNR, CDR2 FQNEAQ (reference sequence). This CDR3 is CASSLEGQMGATQYF. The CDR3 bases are TGTGCCAGCAGCTTAGAAGGACAAATGGGAGCTACGCAGTATTTT.

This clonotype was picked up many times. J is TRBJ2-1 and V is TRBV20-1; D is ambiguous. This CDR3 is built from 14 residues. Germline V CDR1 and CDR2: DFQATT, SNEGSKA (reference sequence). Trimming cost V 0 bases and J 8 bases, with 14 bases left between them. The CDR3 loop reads CSARDVYYADEQFF. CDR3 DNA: TGCAGTGCTAGAGATGTATACTACGCCGATGAGCAGTTCTTC.

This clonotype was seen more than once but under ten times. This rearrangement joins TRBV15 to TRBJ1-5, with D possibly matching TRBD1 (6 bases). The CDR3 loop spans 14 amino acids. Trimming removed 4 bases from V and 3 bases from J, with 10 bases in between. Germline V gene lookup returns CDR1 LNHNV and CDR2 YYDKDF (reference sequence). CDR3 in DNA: TGTGCCACCAGCACGAACAGGGCCAATCAGCCCCAGCATTTT. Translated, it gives CATSTNRANQPQHF.

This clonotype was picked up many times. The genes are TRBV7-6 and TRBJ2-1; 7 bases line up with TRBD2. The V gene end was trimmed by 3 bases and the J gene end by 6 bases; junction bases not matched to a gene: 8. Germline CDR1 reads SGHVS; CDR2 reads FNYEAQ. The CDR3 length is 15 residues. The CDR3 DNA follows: TGTGCCAGCAGCTTTGGGGGGGGACCGGGCAATGAGCAGTTCTTC. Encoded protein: CASSFGGGPGNEQFF.

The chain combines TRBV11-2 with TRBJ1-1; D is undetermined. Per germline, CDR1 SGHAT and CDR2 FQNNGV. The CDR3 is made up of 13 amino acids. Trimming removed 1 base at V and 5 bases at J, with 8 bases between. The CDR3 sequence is CASSLGLRTEAFF. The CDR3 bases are TGTGCCAGCAGCTTAGGGCTCCGGACTGAAGCTTTCTTT.

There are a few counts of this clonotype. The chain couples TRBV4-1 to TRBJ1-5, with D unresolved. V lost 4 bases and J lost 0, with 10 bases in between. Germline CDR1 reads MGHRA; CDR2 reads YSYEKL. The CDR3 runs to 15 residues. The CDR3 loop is CASSLESNSNQPQHF. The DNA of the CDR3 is TGCGCCAGCAGCCTAGAGAGTAATAGCAATCAGCCCCAGCATTTT.

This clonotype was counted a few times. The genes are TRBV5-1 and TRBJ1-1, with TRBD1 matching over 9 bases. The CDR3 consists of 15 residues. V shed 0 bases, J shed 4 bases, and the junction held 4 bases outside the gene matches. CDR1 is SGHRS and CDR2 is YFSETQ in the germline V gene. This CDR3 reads CASSLVPGQGTEAFF. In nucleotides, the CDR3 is TGCGCCAGCAGCTTGGTTCCGGGACAGGGCACTGAAGCTTTCTTT.

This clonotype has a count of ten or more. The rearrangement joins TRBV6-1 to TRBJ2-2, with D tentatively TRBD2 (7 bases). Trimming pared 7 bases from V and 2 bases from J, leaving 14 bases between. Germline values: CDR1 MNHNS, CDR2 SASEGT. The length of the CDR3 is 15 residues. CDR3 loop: CASTYGGGNTGELFF. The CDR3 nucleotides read TGTGCCAGCACCTACGGCGGGGGCAACACCGGGGAGCTGTTTTTT.

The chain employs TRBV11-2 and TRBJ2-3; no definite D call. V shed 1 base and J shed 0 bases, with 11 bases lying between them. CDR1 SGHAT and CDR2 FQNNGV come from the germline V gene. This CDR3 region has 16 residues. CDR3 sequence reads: CASSLGQTFSTDTQYF. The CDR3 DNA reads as TGTGCCAGCAGCTTAGGGCAGACTTTTAGCACAGATACGCAGTATTTT.